The present TCR beta chain was sequenced within a study of blood T cells in healthy people across ages. Study results and limitations: Unsorted PBMC material precluded a definitive naive versus antigen-experienced comparison.

Each sample provided at least 6 micrograms of extracted total RNA. Together with a sample-barcoded 5' primer, a J-beta primer mix was included in a second PCR lasting about 7 to 12 cycles. TCRdb reanalysed the 5' RACE reads using MiXCR and keeps one entry per CDR3 protein. The sample lists 730,000 or so distinct CDR3 sequences; more than 40% were seen once. Notes on this clonotype: Its antigen is not known.

V was pared by 5 bases and J by 4 bases, with 6 bases between. CDR3 length: 12 amino acids. CDR1 is SEHNR and CDR2 is FQNEAQ in the germline V gene (reference sequence). V is TRBV7-9 and J is TRBJ2-1; no definite D call. This sequence originates from a woman in her sixties or seventies in good health. The sequencing input was blood. The CDR3 spells CASSARYNEQFF. The CDR3 nucleotides read TGTGCCAGCAGCGCCCGATACAATGAGCAGTTCTTC.